This T cell receptor beta chain was recorded in a study of T cell clonality in common variable immunodeficiency. This clone showed up many times. What it binds is unknown. From the germline J gene comes the end of the CDR3, since the read stops 3 residues before it. Sequencing was performed with immunoSEQ multiplex PCR; in TCRdb, only in-frame clones are kept and a portion is missing. There are tens of thousands of clones in the sample, none observed a single time. Trimming cost V 6 bases and J 7 bases; bases outside gene matches: 10. CDR3 length equals 15 residues. The germline V gene encodes CDR1 SGHTA and CDR2 FQGTGA. Overall study findings and caveats: Links between repertoire features and CVID complications were heterogeneity-limited. T cell subpopulation sequencing would be needed to explain CVID clonality.

This chain joins TRBV7-3 and TRBJ1-4, with 8 bases fitting TRBD1. The clonotype was recovered from a person aged 18 to 70 in good health. What was sequenced was peripheral blood mononuclear cells. The CDR3 loop is CASRRKDRVREKLFF. The covered CDR3 bases are TGTGCCAGCAGAAGAAAGGACAGGGTACGTGAAAAA.